The 2 T cell receptor beta chains listed next were all sequenced from one sample in a study of beta chain features in type 1 diabetes. Whole-study results and caveats: When Type 1 diabetes patients were examined, their TCRB CDR3s proved moderately but significantly shorter in all four CD4+ subsets.

Their specific antigens are unknown. Expressed TCRB transcripts were sequenced because the entire RNA isolate underwent reverse transcription. Assay: immunoSEQ multiplex PCR; the TCRdb copy retains only in-frame clones and omits some. Of hundreds of thousands of clones listed, around an eighth are singletons. Sequenced: naive CD4+ T cells from blood. These receptors came from a man between 18 and 35 years old with type 1 diabetes.

This clone has only a few counts. This chain joins TRBV7-2 and TRBJ2-3, with D perhaps given as TRBD1 or TRBD2 (5 bases each). With 5 bases removed from V and 5 bases from J, the gap between germline ends came to 17 bases. CDR1 SGHTA and CDR2 FQGNSA come from the germline V gene. This CDR3 comprises 15 residues. As DNA, the CDR3 is TGTGCCAGCAGCCGGGGCCGGGGATCGAGAGATACGCAGTATTTT. As protein: CASSRGRGSRDTQYF.

The chain carries TRBV4-2 and TRBJ2-3; D may be TRBD2 (5 bases). Deletions cut 4 bases from V and 5 bases from J, with 16 bases between. CDR1 LGHNA and CDR2 YNFKEQ come from the germline V gene. The CDR3 length is 15 residues. The CDR3 DNA is TGTGCCAGCAGCCCCTCGTCCGGGAACCAAGATACGCAGTATTTT. Amino acids: CASSPSSGNQDTQYF.